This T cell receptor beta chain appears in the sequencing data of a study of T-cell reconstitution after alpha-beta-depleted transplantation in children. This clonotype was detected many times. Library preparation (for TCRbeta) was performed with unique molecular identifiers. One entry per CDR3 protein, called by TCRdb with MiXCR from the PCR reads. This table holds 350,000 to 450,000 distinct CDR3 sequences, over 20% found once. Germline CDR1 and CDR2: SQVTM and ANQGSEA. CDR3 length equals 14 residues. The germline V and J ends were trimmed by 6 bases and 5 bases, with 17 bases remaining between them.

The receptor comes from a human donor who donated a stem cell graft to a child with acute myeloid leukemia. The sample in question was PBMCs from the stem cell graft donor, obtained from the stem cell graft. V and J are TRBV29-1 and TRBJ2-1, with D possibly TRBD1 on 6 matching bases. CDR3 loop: CSVLQGVENNEQFF. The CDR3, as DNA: TGCAGCGTCCTACAGGGAGTCGAGAACAATGAGCAGTTCTTC.